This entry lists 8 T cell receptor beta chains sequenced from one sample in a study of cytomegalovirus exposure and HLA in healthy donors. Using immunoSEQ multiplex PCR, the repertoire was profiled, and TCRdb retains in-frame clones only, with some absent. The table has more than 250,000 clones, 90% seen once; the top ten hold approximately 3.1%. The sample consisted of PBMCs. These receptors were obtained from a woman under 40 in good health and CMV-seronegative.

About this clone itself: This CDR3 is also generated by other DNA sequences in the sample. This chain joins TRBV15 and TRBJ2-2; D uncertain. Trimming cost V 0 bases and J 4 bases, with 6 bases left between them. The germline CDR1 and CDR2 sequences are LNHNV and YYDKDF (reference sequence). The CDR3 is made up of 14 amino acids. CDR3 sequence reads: CATSRDRPTGELFF. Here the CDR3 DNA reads TGTGCCACCAGCAGAGATCGGCCCACCGGGGAGCTGTTTTTT.

The CDR3, as DNA: TGTGCCAGCAGTCCACGGACGGCGAACACTGAAGCTTTCTTT. As protein: CASSPRTANTEAFF. The J gene is TRBJ1-1, the V gene TRBV27; D is uncertain. V was pared by 5 bases and J by 1 base, with 11 bases between. This CDR3 spans 14 amino acids. Per germline, CDR1 MNHEY and CDR2 SMNVEV (reference sequence).

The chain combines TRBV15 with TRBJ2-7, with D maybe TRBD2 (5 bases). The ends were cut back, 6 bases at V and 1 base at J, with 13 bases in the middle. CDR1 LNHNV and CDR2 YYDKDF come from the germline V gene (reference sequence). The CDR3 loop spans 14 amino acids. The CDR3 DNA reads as TGTGCCACCAGTAACGGACTGCAATCCTACGAGCAGTACTTC. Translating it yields CATSNGLQSYEQYF.

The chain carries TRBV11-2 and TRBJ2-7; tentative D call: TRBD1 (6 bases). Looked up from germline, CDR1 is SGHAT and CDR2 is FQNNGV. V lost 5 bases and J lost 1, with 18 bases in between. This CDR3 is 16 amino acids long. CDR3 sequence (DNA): TGTGCCAGCAGCGTACCACTAGGGGACATTTCCTACGAGCAGTACTTC. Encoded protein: CASSVPLGDISYEQYF.

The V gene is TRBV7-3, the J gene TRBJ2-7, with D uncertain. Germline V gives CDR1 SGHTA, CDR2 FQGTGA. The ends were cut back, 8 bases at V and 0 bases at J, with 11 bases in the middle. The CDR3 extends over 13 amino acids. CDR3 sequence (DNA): TGTGCCAGCTCGGACGGGTTCTCCTACGAGCAGTACTTC. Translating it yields CASSDGFSYEQYF.

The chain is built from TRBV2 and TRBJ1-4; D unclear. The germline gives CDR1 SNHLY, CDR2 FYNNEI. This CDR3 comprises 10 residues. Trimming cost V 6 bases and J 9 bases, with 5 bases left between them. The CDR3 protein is CASSLQKLFF. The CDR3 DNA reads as TGTGCCAGCAGCCTTCAAAAACTGTTTTTT.

The CDR3 here is CASSSTGLETQYF. The CDR3 DNA follows: TGTGCCAGCAGCTCGACAGGGTTAGAGACCCAGTACTTC. The chain couples TRBV6-6 to TRBJ2-5, with TRBD1 matching over 7 bases. Germline lookup yields CDR1 MNHNY and CDR2 SVGAGI (reference sequence). The CDR3 loop spans 13 amino acids. The V gene end was trimmed by 6 bases and the J gene end by 4 bases; junction bases not matched to a gene: 5.

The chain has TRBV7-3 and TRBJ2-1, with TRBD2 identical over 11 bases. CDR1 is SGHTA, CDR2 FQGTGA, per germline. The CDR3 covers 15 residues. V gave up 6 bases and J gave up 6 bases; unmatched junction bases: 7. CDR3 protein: CASRAGLAGGNEQFF. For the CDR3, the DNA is TGTGCCAGCAGGGCGGGGCTAGCGGGAGGCAATGAGCAGTTCTTC.